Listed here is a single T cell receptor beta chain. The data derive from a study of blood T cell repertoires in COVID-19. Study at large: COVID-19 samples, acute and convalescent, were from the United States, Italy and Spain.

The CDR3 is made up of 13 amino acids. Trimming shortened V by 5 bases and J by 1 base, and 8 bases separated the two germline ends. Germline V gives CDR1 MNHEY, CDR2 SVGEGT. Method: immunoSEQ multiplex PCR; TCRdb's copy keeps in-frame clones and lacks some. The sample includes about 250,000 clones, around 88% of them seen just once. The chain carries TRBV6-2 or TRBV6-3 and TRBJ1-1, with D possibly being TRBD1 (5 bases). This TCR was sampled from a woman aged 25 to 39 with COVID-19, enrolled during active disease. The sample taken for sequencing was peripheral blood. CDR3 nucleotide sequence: TGTGCCAGCAGTATCGACAGGAACACTGAAGCTTTCTTT. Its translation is CASSIDRNTEAFF.